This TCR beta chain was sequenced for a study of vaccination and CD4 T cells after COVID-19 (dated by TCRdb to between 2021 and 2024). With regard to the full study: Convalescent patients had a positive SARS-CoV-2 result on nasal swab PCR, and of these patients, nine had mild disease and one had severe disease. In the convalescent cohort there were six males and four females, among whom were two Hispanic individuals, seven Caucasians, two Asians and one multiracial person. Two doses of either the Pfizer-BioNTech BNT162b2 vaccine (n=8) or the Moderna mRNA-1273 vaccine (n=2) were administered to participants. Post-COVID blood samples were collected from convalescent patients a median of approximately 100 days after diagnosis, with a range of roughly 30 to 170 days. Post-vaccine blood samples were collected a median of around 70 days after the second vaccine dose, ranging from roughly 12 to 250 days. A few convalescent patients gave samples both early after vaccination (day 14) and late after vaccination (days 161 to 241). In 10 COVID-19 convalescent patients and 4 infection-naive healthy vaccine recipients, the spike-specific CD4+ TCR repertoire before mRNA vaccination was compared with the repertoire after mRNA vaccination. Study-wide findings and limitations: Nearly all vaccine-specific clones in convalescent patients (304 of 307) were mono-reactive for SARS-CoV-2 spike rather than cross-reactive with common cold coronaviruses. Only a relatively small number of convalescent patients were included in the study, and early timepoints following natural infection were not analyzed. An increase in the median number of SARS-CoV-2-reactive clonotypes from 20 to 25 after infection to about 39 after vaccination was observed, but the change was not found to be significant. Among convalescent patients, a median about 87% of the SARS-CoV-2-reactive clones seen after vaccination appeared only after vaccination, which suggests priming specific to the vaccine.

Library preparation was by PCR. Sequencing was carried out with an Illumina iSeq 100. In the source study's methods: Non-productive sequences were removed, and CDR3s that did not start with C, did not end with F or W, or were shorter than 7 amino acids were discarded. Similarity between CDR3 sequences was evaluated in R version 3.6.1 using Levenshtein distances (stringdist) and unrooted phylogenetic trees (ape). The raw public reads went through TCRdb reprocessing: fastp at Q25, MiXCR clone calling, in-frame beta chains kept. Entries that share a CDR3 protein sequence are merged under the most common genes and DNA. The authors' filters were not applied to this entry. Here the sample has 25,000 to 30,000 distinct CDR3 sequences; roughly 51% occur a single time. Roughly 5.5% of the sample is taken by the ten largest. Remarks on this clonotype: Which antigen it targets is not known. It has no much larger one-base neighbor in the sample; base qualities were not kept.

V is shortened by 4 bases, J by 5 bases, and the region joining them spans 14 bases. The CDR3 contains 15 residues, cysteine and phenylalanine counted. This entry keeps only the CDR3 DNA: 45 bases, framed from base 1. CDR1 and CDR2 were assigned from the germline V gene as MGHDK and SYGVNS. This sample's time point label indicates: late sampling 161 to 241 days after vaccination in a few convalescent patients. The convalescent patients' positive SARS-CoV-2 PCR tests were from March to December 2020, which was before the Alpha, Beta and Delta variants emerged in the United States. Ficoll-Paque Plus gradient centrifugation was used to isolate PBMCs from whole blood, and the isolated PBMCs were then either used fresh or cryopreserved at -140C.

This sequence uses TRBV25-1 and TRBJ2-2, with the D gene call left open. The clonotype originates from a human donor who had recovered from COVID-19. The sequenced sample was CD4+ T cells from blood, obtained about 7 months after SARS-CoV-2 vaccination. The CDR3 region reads CASSARVLRTGELFF. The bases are TGTGCCAGCAGTGCCCGGGTCCTTAGGACCGGGGAGCTGTTTTTT.